The next 5 T cell receptor beta chains were all read from a single sample in a study of T cells in Graves' hyperthyroidism and ophthalmopathy. The source material, RNA transcripts, was used to amplify TCR beta CDR3 regions. A first-round RT-PCR of the TCR CDR3 used the HTBI primer set. TCRdb analysed the multiplex PCR reads with MiXCR anew, one entry per CDR3 protein. The sample lists some 400,000 distinct CDR3 sequences; roughly 13% were seen once. Specimen: blood. These receptors all stem from a woman aged 55-69 years with Graves' hyperthyroidism.

This clonotype appeared a few times. The chain combines TRBV7-9 with TRBJ2-2, with 7 positions matching TRBD2. CDR3 length equals 17 residues. Germline trimming cut 4 bases from V and 4 bases from J; bases unmatched to any gene: 12. Germline V gene lookup returns CDR1 SEHNR and CDR2 FQNEAQ (reference sequence). CDR3 residues: CASSSIPGLSPTGELFF. The CDR3 nucleotides are TGTGCCAGCAGCTCAATCCCGGGACTATCCCCCACCGGGGAGCTGTTTTTT.

The table lists this clonotype with many counts. The gene calls are TRBV5-8 and TRBJ1-1; D is ambiguous. The V end lost 2 bases, the J end lost 7 bases, and 9 bases lay between the germline ends. CDR3 length equals 12 residues. CDR1 is SGHTS, CDR2 YDEGEE, per germline. DNA of the CDR3: TGTGCCAGCAGCTTAGGAACAGATGAAGCTTTCTTT. Protein product: CASSLGTDEAFF.

This clonotype has only one observation. The V and J genes are TRBV4-1 and TRBJ1-5; D unresolved. V was clipped by 0 bases and J by 4 bases, with 7 bases between them. Germline CDR1 MGHRA, CDR2 YSYEKL. The CDR3 has 14 amino acids. The CDR3 DNA follows: TGCGCCAGCAGCCAAGATCTGGTAAATCAGCCCCAGCATTTT. It yields the protein CASSQDLVNQPQHF.

In its sample, this clonotype was seen a few times. This rearrangement joins TRBV19 to TRBJ2-2; D unclear. The CDR3 has 13 residues. Germline V lookup: CDR1 LNHDA, CDR2 SQIVND (reference sequence). Trimming left V 4 bases short and J 7 bases short, with 10 bases between. The DNA for the CDR3 is TGTGCCAGTAGTAGACTTGGTTACGGGGAGCTGTTTTTT. This translates into CASSRLGYGELFF.

This clonotype was recorded many times. This chain links TRBV12-3 or TRBV12-4 with TRBJ2-7; D call uncertain. The CDR3 runs to 14 residues. Trimming took off 6 bases at V and 0 bases at J, with 12 bases between the two ends. CDR3 in DNA: TGTGCCAGCAGCCTCCTCCCTAGCTCCTACGAGCAGTACTTC. Its protein product is CASSLLPSSYEQYF.